This T cell receptor (beta chain) originates from a study of blood T cell repertoires in COVID-19. As for the study in general: Collection of acute and convalescent COVID-19 samples took place in the United States, Italy and Spain.

Assay used: immunoSEQ multiplex PCR; TCRdb lists only in-frame clones, some missing. The table lists 250,000 to 350,000 clones, approximately 90% of them singletons. Participants were aged roughly 18 to 90 years, lived in under 25 US areas, and enrolled virtually. Clinical history as reported by participants underpinned cohort assignment. In Cohort 3, a recovered donor had either two negative PCRs, clearance, or symptom resolution. The CDR3 consists of 16 residues. V lost 2 bases and J lost 5, with 18 bases in between. Germline V gene lookup returns CDR1 LGHNA and CDR2 YSLEER. Sequencing was performed on PBMCs or T cells enriched from blood (not recorded which). This sequence was found in a woman between 40 and 50 years old who had recovered from COVID-19. The chain carries TRBV4-3 and TRBJ2-5; possible D gene TRBD1, 6 bases. As DNA, the CDR3 is TGCGCCAGCAGCCAACTCCCGCAGGGTAGGGGGGAGACCCAGTACTTC. It yields the protein CASSQLPQGRGETQYF.